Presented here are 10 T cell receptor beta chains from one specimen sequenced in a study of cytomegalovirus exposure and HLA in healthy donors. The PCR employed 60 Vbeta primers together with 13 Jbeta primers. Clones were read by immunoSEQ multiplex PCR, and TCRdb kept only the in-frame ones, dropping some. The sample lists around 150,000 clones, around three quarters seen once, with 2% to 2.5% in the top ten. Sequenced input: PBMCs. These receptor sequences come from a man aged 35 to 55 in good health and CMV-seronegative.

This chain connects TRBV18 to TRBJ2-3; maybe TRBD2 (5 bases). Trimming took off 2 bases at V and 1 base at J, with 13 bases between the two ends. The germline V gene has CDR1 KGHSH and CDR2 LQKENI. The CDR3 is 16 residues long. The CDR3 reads CASSPGRLAGTDTQYF. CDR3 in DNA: TGTGCCAGCTCACCAGGGCGGCTAGCCGGCACAGATACGCAGTATTTT.

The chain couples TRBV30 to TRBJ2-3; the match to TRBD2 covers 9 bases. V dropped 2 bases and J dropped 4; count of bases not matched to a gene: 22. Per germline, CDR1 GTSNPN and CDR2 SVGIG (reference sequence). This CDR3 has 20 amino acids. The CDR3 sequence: CAWSLDPPAGGRRVPDTQYF. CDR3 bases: TGTGCCTGGAGTCTCGACCCACCAGCGGGAGGTCGCCGGGTCCCAGATACGCAGTATTTT.

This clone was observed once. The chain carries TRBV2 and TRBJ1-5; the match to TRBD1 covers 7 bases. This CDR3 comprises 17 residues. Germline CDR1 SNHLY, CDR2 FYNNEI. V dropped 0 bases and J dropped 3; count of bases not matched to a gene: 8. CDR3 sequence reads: CASSEAAGGIINQPQHF. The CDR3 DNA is TGTGCCAGCAGTGAAGCGGCAGGGGGTATTATCAATCAGCCCCAGCATTTT.

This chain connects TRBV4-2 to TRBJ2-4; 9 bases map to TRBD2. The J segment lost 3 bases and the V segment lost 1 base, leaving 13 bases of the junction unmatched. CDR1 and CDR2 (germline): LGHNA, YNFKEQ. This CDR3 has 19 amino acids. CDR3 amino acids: CASSQVRAGGQLGKNIQYF. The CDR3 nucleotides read TGTGCCAGCAGCCAAGTTAGGGCGGGAGGGCAGTTGGGCAAAAACATTCAGTACTTC.

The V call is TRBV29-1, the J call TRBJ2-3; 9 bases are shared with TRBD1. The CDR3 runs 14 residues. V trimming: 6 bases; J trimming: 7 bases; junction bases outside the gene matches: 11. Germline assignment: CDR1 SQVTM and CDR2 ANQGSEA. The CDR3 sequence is CSVATGGRKNTQYF. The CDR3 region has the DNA TGCAGCGTGGCTACAGGGGGCAGGAAAAATACGCAGTATTTT.

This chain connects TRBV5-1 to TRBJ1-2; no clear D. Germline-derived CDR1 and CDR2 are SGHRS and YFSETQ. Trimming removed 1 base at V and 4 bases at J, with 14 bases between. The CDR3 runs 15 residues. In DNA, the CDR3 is TGCGCCAGCAGCTTGACGAATCCTCTAACCTATGGCTACACCTTC. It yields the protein CASSLTNPLTYGYTF.

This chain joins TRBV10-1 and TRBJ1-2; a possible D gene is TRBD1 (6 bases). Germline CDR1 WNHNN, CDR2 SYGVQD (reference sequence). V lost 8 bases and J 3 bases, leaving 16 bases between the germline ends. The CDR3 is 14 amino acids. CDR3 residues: CASEVGRGYYGYTF. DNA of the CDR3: TGCGCCAGCGAGGTCGGCAGGGGATACTATGGCTACACCTTC.

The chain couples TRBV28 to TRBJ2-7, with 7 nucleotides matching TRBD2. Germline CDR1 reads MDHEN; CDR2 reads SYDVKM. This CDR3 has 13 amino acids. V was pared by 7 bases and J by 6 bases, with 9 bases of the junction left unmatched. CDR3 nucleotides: TGTGCCAGCAATGGCGGGAGAGCCAGCGAGCAGTACTTC. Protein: CASNGGRASEQYF. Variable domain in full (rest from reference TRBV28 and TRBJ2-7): DVKVTQSSRYLVKRTGEKVFLECVQDMDHENMFWYRQDPGLGLRLIYFSYDVKMKEKGDIPEGYSVSREKKERFSLILESASTNQTSMYLCASNGGRASEQYFGPGTRLTVT.

This CDR3 is CASSQEGARGTVGLFF. Here the CDR3 DNA reads TGCGCCAGCAGCCAAGAGGGGGCTAGGGGAACTGTAGGACTGTTTTTT. The chain uses TRBV4-1 and TRBJ1-4; a possible D gene is TRBD1 (6 bases). CDR3 length: 16 residues. Germline V lookup: CDR1 MGHRA, CDR2 YSYEKL. The V and J ends lost 0 bases and 13 bases respectively, with 21 bases between them.

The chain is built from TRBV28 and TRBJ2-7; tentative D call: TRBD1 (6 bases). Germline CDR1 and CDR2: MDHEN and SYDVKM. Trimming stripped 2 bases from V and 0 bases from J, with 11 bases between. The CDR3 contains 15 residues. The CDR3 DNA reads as TGTGCCAGCAGTTTAGGGACACCGAGCTCCTACGAGCAGTACTTC. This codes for CASSLGTPSSYEQYF.